This T cell receptor (beta chain) emerged from a study of T-cell reconstitution after alpha-beta-depleted transplantation in children. This clonotype has a handful of counts. Unique molecular identifiers were incorporated when the TCRbeta library was constructed. TCRdb reprocessed the PCR reads via MiXCR and lists one record per CDR3 protein. The data hold about 540,000 distinct CDR3 sequences, with around 16% observed a single time. The V segment lost 6 bases and the J segment 0 bases; nucleotides outside the gene matches: 5. This CDR3 is 14 amino acids long. Germline V gene sequence: CDR1 SGHAT, CDR2 FQNNGV.

Sequencing used PBMCs from the stem cell graft donor, obtained from the stem cell graft. This chain joins TRBV11-2 and TRBJ2-7; 7 bases match TRBD1. This TCR derives from a human donor who donated a stem cell graft to a child with acute lymphoblastic leukemia. CDR3 sequence reads: CASRMTGSSYEQYF. DNA of the CDR3: TGTGCCAGCAGGATGACAGGGAGCTCCTACGAGCAGTACTTC.